This TCR beta chain comes out of a study of blood T cells in healthy people across ages. Study-level background: Capture via template switching afforded approximately one barcoded beta molecule per two T cells. General observations from the study: There were more naive CD4+ cells and higher diversity in long-lived donors than in aged donors.

Alongside a J-beta primer mix, a sample-barcoded 5' primer served in a second PCR lasting roughly 7 to 12 cycles. Any given sample supplied a minimum of 3 million CDR3-containing paired-end reads. TCRdb used MiXCR to reprocess the 5' RACE reads, holding one entry per CDR3 protein. Here the sample spans around 1.5 million distinct CDR3 sequences, 42% being singletons. CDR1 and CDR2 (germline): MNHEY, SVGAGI. This CDR3 is 13 amino acids long. Donors were systemically healthy Caucasian individuals from Russia aged about 6 to 90 years. Comment on this clonotype: No antigen is known for it. Mismatch with germline at one junction end may stem from a read error.

This clonotype was obtained from a woman aged 18-29 years in good health. The chain combines TRBV6-5 with TRBJ2-7; 10 bases agree with TRBD2. The sequencing input was blood. DNA for the CDR3: TGCCCTAGAGGGGGACTAGCGCTCAATGAGCAGTACTTC. Its protein product is CPRGGLALNEQYF.